These T cell receptor beta chains were read from a single sample in a study of molecular identifiers for immune sequencing clone quantification. One entry per CDR3 protein results from TCRdb running MiXCR on the PCR reads. The data show some 89,000 distinct CDR3 sequences, around 24% seen once. The sequenced sample consisted of naive CD8+ T cells from blood, with Jurkat cell RNA spiked in. These receptor sequences come from a human donor in good health. Some libraries in this study had Jurkat cell RNA spiked in. Both conserved end residues are part of each CDR3. The D gene is left open where the match is weak. The size entry is marked missing in some rows and otherwise reads once, few, many or a size class.

clone size	J gene	D gene	V gene	CDR3 protein	CDR3 DNA
many	TRBJ2-2	-	TRBV4-3	CASSQDAMRKNTGELFF	TGCGCCAGCAGCCAAGATGCAATGCGGAAGAACACCGGGGAGCTGTTTTTT
-	TRBJ2-6	-	TRBV4-3	CASSQDWAVGGANVLTF	TGCGCCAGCAGCCAAGATTGGGCCGTCGGCGGGGCCAACGTCCTGACTTTC
many	TRBJ1-1	-	TRBV9	CASSVEAPGNTEAFF	TGTGCCAGCAGCGTGGAAGCTCCAGGAAACACTGAAGCTTTCTTT
many	TRBJ1-1	TRBD1	TRBV7-9	CASSPPPRGPPNTEAFF	TGTGCCAGCAGCCCCCCCCCAAGGGGGCCGCCGAACACTGAAGCTTTCTTT
-	TRBJ1-5	-	TRBV3-1	CASSQDPTENQPQHF	TGTGCCAGCAGCCAAGATCCGACCGAGAATCAGCCCCAGCATTTT
-	TRBJ2-7	-	TRBV27	CASSLIEGSYEQYF	TGTGCCAGCAGTTTGATAGAGGGTTCCTACGAGCAGTACTTC
many	TRBJ1-4	-	TRBV4-3	CASSQERPTNEKLFF	TGCGCCAGCAGCCAAGAGAGACCGACTAATGAAAAACTGTTTTTT
-	TRBJ2-7	TRBD2	TRBV28	CASSSSRLAAYEQYF	TGTGCCAGCAGTTCCTCTAGACTAGCTGCCTACGAGCAATACTTC
-	TRBJ2-7	-	TRBV4-3	CASSQDRIGASYEQYF	TGCGCCAGCAGCCAAGACAGGATTGGGGCCTCCTACGAGCAGTACTTC
many	TRBJ2-3	TRBD2	TRBV6-2/TRBV6-3	CASSSPAGGYTDTQYF	TGTGCCAGCAGTTCCCCAGCGGGGGGGTACACAGATACGCAGTATTTT
-	TRBJ2-2	TRBD2	TRBV29-1	CSAVVVGGGLFF	TGCAGCGCCGTGGTGGTCGGCGGGGGGCTGTTTTTT
many	TRBJ1-1	-	TRBV28	CASSLRNTEAFF	TGTGCCAGCAGTTTGAGGAACACTGAAGCTTTCTTT
many	TRBJ1-1	-	TRBV20-1	CSARATVMNTEAFF	TGCAGTGCTAGAGCGACAGTCATGAACACTGAAGCTTTCTTT
many	TRBJ2-5	-	TRBV13	CASSLGGTQYF	TGTGCCAGCAGCTTAGGAGGCACCCAGTACTTC
many	TRBJ2-3	-	TRBV6-5	CASSYSGWSTDTQYF	TGTGCCAGCAGTTACTCGGGGTGGAGCACAGATACGCAGTATTTT
-	TRBJ2-7	-	TRBV6-5	CASSGRWFSYEQYF	TGTGCCAGCAGCGGAAGGTGGTTCTCCTACGAGCAGTACTTC
many	TRBJ2-7	TRBD1	TRBV5-1	CASSINRGYEQYF	TGCGCCAGCAGCATCAACAGGGGTTACGAGCAGTACTTC
-	TRBJ1-6	TRBD1	TRBV6-9	CASTPGQGNSPLHF	TGTGCCAGCACCCCGGGACAGGGGAATTCACCCCTCCACTTT
-	TRBJ2-5	TRBD2	TRBV11-2	CASSDERDPGTQYF	TGTGCCAGCAGCGATGAGCGGGACCCGGGGACCCAGTACTTC
few	TRBJ2-1	TRBD1	TRBV14	CASSQDWGTGNYNEQFF	TGTGCCAGCAGCCAAGATTGGGGGACAGGGAACTACAATGAGCAGTTCTTC
many	TRBJ2-7	-	TRBV29-1	CSVRTHSYEQYF	TGCAGCGTCCGAACGCACTCCTACGAGCAGTACTTC
many	TRBJ2-7	-	TRBV6-5	CASNHGGLAYEQYF	TGTGCCAGCAATCATGGGGGGCTGGCCTACGAGCAGTACTTC
many	TRBJ1-6	TRBD1	TRBV27	CASSLMGQGARTPLHF	TGTGCCAGCAGTTTAATGGGACAGGGGGCGAGGACACCCCTCCACTTT
-	TRBJ1-1	-	TRBV6-5	CASSYRHNTEAFF	TGTGCCAGCAGTTACAGGCATAACACTGAAGCTTTCTTT
many	TRBJ2-1	-	TRBV7-2	CASSLERRDEQFF	TGTGCCAGCAGCTTAGAACGGCGGGATGAGCAGTTCTTC
many	TRBJ2-6	-	TRBV9	CASSSAGAGANVLTF	TGTGCCAGCAGCTCAGCAGGGGCTGGGGCCAACGTCCTGACTTTC
many	TRBJ1-5	-	TRBV6-2/TRBV6-3	CASSPLGPAQPQHF	TGTGCCAGCAGTCCCCTGGGGCCGGCTCAGCCCCAGCATTTT
-	TRBJ2-5	-	TRBV7-9	CASSSRVGSYQEAQYF	TGTGCCAGCAGTTCACGTGTCGGTTCATACCAAGAGGCCCAGTACTTC
many	TRBJ1-1	-	TRBV14	CASSQGARVPNTEAFF	TGTGCCAGCAGCCAAGGGGCTCGGGTGCCGAACACTGAAGCTTTCTTT
many	TRBJ1-1	-	TRBV12-3/TRBV12-4	CASSSWGGRDTEAFF	TGTGCCAGCAGTTCCTGGGGGGGGAGGGACACTGAAGCTTTCTTT